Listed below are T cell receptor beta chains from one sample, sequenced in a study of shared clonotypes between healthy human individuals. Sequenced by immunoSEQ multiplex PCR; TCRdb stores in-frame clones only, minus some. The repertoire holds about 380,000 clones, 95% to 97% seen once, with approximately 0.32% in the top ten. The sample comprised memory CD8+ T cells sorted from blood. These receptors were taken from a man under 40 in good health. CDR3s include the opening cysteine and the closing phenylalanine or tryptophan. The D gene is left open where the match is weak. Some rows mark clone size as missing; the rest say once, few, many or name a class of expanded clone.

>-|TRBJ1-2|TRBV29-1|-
TGCAGCGTTGTGGGGGGGGAGGCTTCTAACTATGGCTACACCTTC
CSVVGGEASNYGYTF
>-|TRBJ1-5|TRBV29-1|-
TGCAGCGTTGGAAGGGATGGGAAGCCCCAGCATTTT
CSVGRDGKPQHF
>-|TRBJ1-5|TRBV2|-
TGTGCCAGTACAGGTTTGATCAATCAGCCCCAGCATTTT
CASTGLINQPQHF
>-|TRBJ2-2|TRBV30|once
TGTGCCTGGAGTGTACATCAGGGCACCGGGGAGCTGTTTTTT
CAWSVHQGTGELFF
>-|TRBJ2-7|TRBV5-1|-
TGCGCCAGCAGCCCCGGGAACAGTGCCTACGAGCAGTACTTC
CASSPGNSAYEQYF
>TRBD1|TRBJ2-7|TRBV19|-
TGTGCCAGTAGTCCCAGACAGGGTCCAACTTACTACGAGCAGTACTTC
CASSPRQGPTYYEQYF
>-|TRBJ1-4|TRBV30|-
TGTGCCTGGAGTGTCTATGAAAAACTGTTTTTT
CAWSVYEKLFF
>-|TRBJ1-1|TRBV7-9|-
TGTGCCAGCAGGCCGGGGGGCCCTTTGAACACTGAAGCTTTCTTT
CASRPGGPLNTEAFF
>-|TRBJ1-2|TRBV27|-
TGTGCCAGCAGCCCACAGATTAACTATGGCTACACCTTC
CASSPQINYGYTF
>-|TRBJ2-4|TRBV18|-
TGTGCCAGCTCACCAGAAGAGGACCCCCGAACAGCCAAAAACATTCAGTACTTC
CASSPEEDPRTAKNIQYF
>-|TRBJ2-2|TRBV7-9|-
TGTGCCAGCAGCCACGCGGAAATTTTAGTGGACACCGGGGAGCTGTTTTTT
CASSHAEILVDTGELFF
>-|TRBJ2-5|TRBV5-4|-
TGTGCCAGCAGCGACCGGGACACCTTGGAGACCCAGTACTTC
CASSDRDTLETQYF
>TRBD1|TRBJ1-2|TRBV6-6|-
TGTGCCAGCAGTCGCACAGGGGGAGATGGCTACACCTTC
CASSRTGGDGYTF
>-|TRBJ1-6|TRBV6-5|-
TGTGCCAGCAGTTACTGGGGCAGGGGAAATTCACCCCTCCACTTT
CASSYWGRGNSPLHF
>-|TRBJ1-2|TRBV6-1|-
TGTGCCAGCAGTGGGCTCAGTCGCGGCTACACCTTC
CASSGLSRGYTF
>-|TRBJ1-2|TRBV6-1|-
TGTGCCAGCACCACGACGACAGGACCAAGAGGGGGCTACACCTTC
CASTTTTGPRGGYTF
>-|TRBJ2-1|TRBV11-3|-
TGTGCCAGCAGCTTCCTGGACAGATACAATGAGCAGTTCTTC
CASSFLDRYNEQFF
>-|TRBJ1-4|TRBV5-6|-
TGTGCCAGTCACAGTGAAAAACTGTTTTTT
CASHSEKLFF
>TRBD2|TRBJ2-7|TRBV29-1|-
TGCAGCGTTGGCAGTAGCGGGAGAGGGGAGCAGTACTTC
CSVGSSGRGEQYF
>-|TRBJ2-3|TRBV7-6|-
TGTGCCAGCAGCTTCCCCAAGGGAGGTACCGCAGATACGCAGTATTTT
CASSFPKGGTADTQYF
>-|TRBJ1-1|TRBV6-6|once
TGTGCCAGCAAGTATACAGAGTTAAACACTGAAGCTTTCTTT
CASKYTELNTEAFF
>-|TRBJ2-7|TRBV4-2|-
TGTGCCAGCAGCCAAGGGCAAATCTACTACGAGCAGTACTTC
CASSQGQIYYEQYF
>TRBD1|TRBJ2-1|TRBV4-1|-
TGCGCCAGCAGCCAACGACAGGGGGTCAATGAGCAGTTCTTC
CASSQRQGVNEQFF
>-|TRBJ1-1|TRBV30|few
TGTGCCTGGGGCACAACTCCCAACACTGAAGCTTTCTTT
CAWGTTPNTEAFF
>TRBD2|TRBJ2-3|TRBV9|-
TGTGCCAGCAGCGTAGATTACGGGACTAGCGGAACGAGCACAGATACGCAGTATTTT
CASSVDYGTSGTSTDTQYF
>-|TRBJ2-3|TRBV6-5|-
TGTGCCAGCAGTCCCGACTACCTCACAGATACGCAGTATTTT
CASSPDYLTDTQYF
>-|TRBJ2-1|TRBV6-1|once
TGTGCCAGCAGTGAGGGGGCTTGGCAGTTCTTC
CASSEGAWQFF